Presented here are 29 T cell receptor beta chains from one specimen sequenced in a study of cytomegalovirus exposure and HLA in healthy donors. Generated by immunoSEQ multiplex PCR, the TCRdb table keeps only in-frame clones and is missing some. The data contain some 140,000 clones, 70% to 85% of them singletons. The specimen was PBMCs. The receptors were sampled from a man aged 25-40 years in good health and CMV-seropositive.

The J gene is TRBJ1-1, the V gene TRBV6-6, with D uncertain. From germline, CDR1 is MNHNY and CDR2 SVGAGI (reference sequence). Trimming took off 4 bases at V and 10 bases at J, with 10 bases between the two ends. CDR3 length equals 11 residues. CDR3 coding DNA: TGTGCCAGCAGTTTCGAGGGCGCAGCTTTCTTT. This codes for CASSFEGAAFF.

This chain uses TRBV9 with TRBJ1-2, with D maybe TRBD1 (6 bases). This CDR3 region has 15 residues. Germline V gene lookup returns CDR1 SGDLS and CDR2 YYNGEE. V lost 3 bases and J 1 base, leaving 13 bases between the germline ends. The CDR3 bases are TGTGCCAGCAGCGGAGGGACACAGGATAACTATGGCTACACCTTC. Its translation is CASSGGTQDNYGYTF.

This chain connects TRBV5-1 to TRBJ1-4; D is possibly TRBD1 (6 bases). Germline CDR1 SGHRS, CDR2 YFSETQ. Trimming shortened V by 2 bases and J by 8 bases, and 13 bases separated the two germline ends. The CDR3 runs 14 residues. CDR3 amino acids: CASSLQADSEKLFF. The CDR3 DNA reads TGCGCCAGCAGCTTACAGGCGGACAGCGAAAAACTGTTTTTT.

The chain recombines TRBV15 with TRBJ2-3; 7 bases line up with TRBD2. The germline V gene has CDR1 LNHNV and CDR2 YYDKDF (reference sequence). This CDR3 has 18 amino acids. V lost 0 bases to trimming and J lost 5 bases; unmatched junction nucleotides: 14. The CDR3 protein is CATSRDHVGGRAEDTQYF. CDR3 in DNA: TGTGCCACCAGCAGAGATCACGTCGGTGGGAGGGCGGAAGATACGCAGTATTTT. The full variable domain, with the rest looked up from reference TRBV15 and TRBJ2-3, is DAMVIQNPRYQVTQFGKPVTLSCSQTLNHNVMYWYQQKSSQAPKLLFHYYDKDFNNEADTPDNFQSRRPNTSFCFLDIRSPGLGDTAMYLCATSRDHVGGRAEDTQYFGPGTRLTVL.

The genes are TRBV10-3 and TRBJ1-3; tentatively, D is TRBD1 (5 bases). The CDR3 contains 15 residues. V was clipped by 9 bases and J by 0 bases, with 15 bases between them. Germline V gives CDR1 ENHRY, CDR2 SYGVKD. The CDR3 coding sequence is TGTGCCATAACAAGGGGAGGGAGCTCTGGAAACACCATATATTTT. This translates into CAITRGGSSGNTIYF.

CDR3 region: CASSVTGQGITDTEAFF. The CDR3 bases are TGTGCCAGCAGCGTAACGGGACAGGGGATAACGGACACTGAAGCTTTCTTT. The chain carries TRBV9 and TRBJ1-1; 10 bases fit TRBD1. The CDR3 spans 17 residues. V lost 1 base and J lost 3; bases outside the gene matches: 9. Germline-derived CDR1 and CDR2 are SGDLS and YYNGEE. Looking up the rest from reference TRBV9 and TRBJ1-1 gives the full variable domain: DSGVTQTPKHLITATGQRVTLRCSPRSGDLSVYWYQQSLDQGLQFLIQYYNGEERAKGNILERFSAQQFPDLHSELNLSSLELGDSALYFCASSVTGQGITDTEAFFGQGTRLTVV.

The J gene is TRBJ1-5, the V gene TRBV18; no definite D call. CDR1 KGHSH and CDR2 LQKENI come from the germline V gene. Between the trimmed V and J ends, which lost 6 bases and 5 bases, there was a span of 11 bases. The CDR3 covers 13 residues. The DNA for the CDR3 is TGTGCCAGCTCCATAGAAACGGATCAGCCCCAGCATTTT. Translating it yields CASSIETDQPQHF.

The chain recombines TRBV18 with TRBJ2-7; 7 nucleotides line up with TRBD1. J lost 3 bases, V lost 6 bases, and 8 bases had no gene match. The CDR3 spans 14 residues. From germline, CDR1 is KGHSH and CDR2 LQKENI. The CDR3 here is CASSVGTVSYEQYF. CDR3 nucleotide sequence: TGTGCCAGCTCCGTGGGGACAGTGAGCTACGAGCAGTACTTC.

This rearrangement joins TRBV29-1 to TRBJ1-2, with D tentatively TRBD1 (6 bases). The CDR3 totals 13 residues. Germline CDR1 is SQVTM and CDR2 is ANQGSEA. V shed 6 bases and J shed 4 bases, with 15 bases lying between them. In DNA, the CDR3 is TGCAGCGTACCGACAGGCGAAACCTATGGCTACACCTTC. Translated, it gives CSVPTGETYGYTF.

The chain recombines TRBV5-4 with TRBJ2-5; 10 bases match TRBD2. The CDR3 has 15 residues. Looked up from germline, CDR1 is SGHNT and CDR2 is YYREEE (reference sequence). J lost 5 bases, V lost 2 bases, and 6 bases had no gene match. The CDR3 here is CASSLAGGPGETQYF. CDR3 DNA sequence: TGTGCCAGCAGCTTAGCGGGGGGGCCAGGGGAGACCCAGTACTTC. Full variable domain (outside the CDR3, taken from reference TRBV5-4 and TRBJ2-5): ETGVTQSPTHLIKTRGQQVTLRCSSQSGHNTVSWYQQALGQGPQFIFQYYREEENGRGNFPPRFSGLQFPNYSSELNVNALELDDSALYLCASSLAGGPGETQYFGPGTRLLVL.

This clone was recorded only once. This chain connects TRBV4-2 to TRBJ1-2, with D uncertain. With 0 bases removed from V and 7 bases from J, the gap between germline ends came to 12 bases. Germline CDR1 LGHNA, CDR2 YNFKEQ. This CDR3 has 14 amino acids. The CDR3 DNA sequence: TGTGCCAGCAGCCAAGACTACCAGGCCGGTGGCTACACCTTC. This sequence encodes CASSQDYQAGGYTF.

The V and J genes are TRBV5-1 and TRBJ2-7; 15 nucleotides line up with TRBD2. This CDR3 is built from 16 residues. V lost 4 bases and J lost 6; bases outside the gene matches: 8. The germline V gene has CDR1 SGHRS and CDR2 YFSETQ. The CDR3 sequence is CASSVGLAGGSGEQYF. CDR3 in DNA: TGCGCCAGCAGCGTGGGACTAGCGGGAGGTTCAGGCGAGCAGTACTTC.

The chain is built from TRBV27 and TRBJ2-5; 11 bases line up with TRBD2. Trimming cost V 5 bases and J 6 bases; bases outside gene matches: 8. Per germline, CDR1 MNHEY and CDR2 SMNVEV (reference sequence). The CDR3 is 15 residues long. For the CDR3, the DNA is TGTGCCAGCAGTCCGCCGGGACTAGCGGCCAAGACCCAGTACTTC. Protein product: CASSPPGLAAKTQYF.

The V gene is TRBV5-4, the J gene TRBJ1-1; the match to TRBD1 covers 10 bases. V shed 3 bases, J shed 5 bases, and the junction held 7 bases outside the gene matches. CDR1 and CDR2 (germline): SGHNT, YYREEE (reference sequence). The CDR3 has 15 amino acids. The CDR3 region is CASSYSGTGVTEAFF. DNA of the CDR3: TGTGCCAGCAGCTACTCCGGGACAGGGGTAACTGAAGCTTTCTTT.

The chain is built from TRBV6-1 and TRBJ2-2, with 7 nucleotides matching TRBD1. Per germline, CDR1 MNHNS and CDR2 SASEGT. Trimming cost V 2 bases and J 5 bases; bases outside gene matches: 8. This CDR3 spans 16 amino acids. The CDR3 loop is CASSEYWTGVTGELFF. For the CDR3, the DNA is TGTGCCAGCAGTGAATATTGGACAGGAGTAACCGGGGAGCTGTTTTTT.

J is TRBJ2-7 and V is TRBV5-6; 10 bases match TRBD2. The CDR3 totals 15 residues. Germline CDR1 is SGHDT and CDR2 is YYEEEE. V was pared by 4 bases and J by 1 base, with 5 bases of the junction left unmatched. The CDR3 DNA follows: TGTGCCAGCAGCCCGGGACTAGCGAAGTCCTACGAGCAGTACTTC. Translation gives CASSPGLAKSYEQYF. The full variable domain, with the rest looked up from reference TRBV5-6 and TRBJ2-7, is DAGVTQSPTHLIKTRGQQVTLRCSPKSGHDTVSWYQQALGQGPQFIFQYYEEEERQRGNFPDRFSGHQFPNYSSELNVNALLLGDSALYLCASSPGLAKSYEQYFGPGTRLTVT.

The V gene is TRBV7-2, the J gene TRBJ1-5, with D unresolved. V was cut by 4 bases and J by 5 bases, with 9 bases left in between. The CDR3 length is 13 residues. Germline-derived CDR1 and CDR2 are SGHTA and FQGNSA. The CDR3 bases are TGTGCCAGCAGCTCCGAGCCCTATCAGCCCCAGCATTTT. Translation gives CASSSEPYQPQHF.

The chain couples TRBV10-3 to TRBJ2-7; either TRBD1 or TRBD2 may fit D (5 bases each). CDR1 is ENHRY and CDR2 is SYGVKD in the germline V gene. V lost 6 bases to trimming and J lost 9 bases, with 12 bases between them. The CDR3 loop spans 11 amino acids. The CDR3 nucleotides are TGTGCCATCAGGGAGGCAGGGATGCAGTACTTC. Its translation is CAIREAGMQYF.

The table lists this clone with a count of one. The V and J genes are TRBV5-6 and TRBJ2-3; 9 nucleotides line up with TRBD2. Germline CDR1 reads SGHDT; CDR2 reads YYEEEE. V shed 0 bases and J 7 bases; nucleotides not matched to a gene: 6. CDR3 length equals 15 residues. CDR3 sequence (DNA): TGTGCCAGCAGCTTGGTTAGCGGGAGCCCCAATACGCAGTATTTT. It translates to CASSLVSGSPNTQYF.

The V gene is TRBV7-3, the J gene TRBJ2-3; 7 positions agree with TRBD2. Trimming took 2 bases from V and 4 from J; bases not matched to a gene: 0. In germline, CDR1 is SGHTA, CDR2 FQGTGA. This CDR3 is 13 amino acids long. The CDR3 region has the DNA TGTGCCAGCAGCTTAGCGGGGGCAGATACGCAGTATTTT. Amino acids: CASSLAGADTQYF.

The J gene is TRBJ1-1, the V gene TRBV2; D is possibly TRBD1 (6 bases). Trimming cost V 8 bases and J 3 bases, with 16 bases left between them. The CDR3 is 14 amino acids. The germline CDR1 and CDR2 sequences are SNHLY and FYNNEI. In nucleotides, the CDR3 is TGTGCCAGCGTTTCAGGGGTGGGGGACACTGAAGCTTTCTTT. It specifies CASVSGVGDTEAFF.

The chain carries TRBV4-2 and TRBJ2-5; D gene ambiguous. CDR3 size: 13 residues. CDR1 is LGHNA, CDR2 YNFKEQ, per germline. Trimming removed 0 bases at V and 7 bases at J, with 9 bases between. The CDR3 loop reads CASSQERFGTQYF. CDR3 nucleotide sequence: TGTGCCAGCAGCCAAGAGCGGTTTGGGACCCAGTACTTC.

This clone was seen a handful of times. The V and J genes are TRBV27 and TRBJ1-2; TRBD1 aligns across 10 bases. Trimming cost V 5 bases and J 4 bases; bases outside gene matches: 4. The CDR3 contains 14 residues. Germline CDR1 and CDR2: MNHEY and SMNVEV (reference sequence). CDR3 coding DNA: TGTGCCAGCAGTCTACGGGACAGGGGCTATGGCTACACCTTC. Its protein product is CASSLRDRGYGYTF.

The chain is built from TRBV5-1 and TRBJ2-2, with D possibly being TRBD2 (6 bases). The V end lost 3 bases, the J end lost 0 bases, and 9 bases lay between the germline ends. Germline V gives CDR1 SGHRS, CDR2 YFSETQ. This CDR3 has 15 amino acids. CDR3 loop: CASSYGTSNTGELFF. CDR3 in DNA: TGCGCCAGCAGCTATGGGACTTCGAACACCGGGGAGCTGTTTTTT.

This chain links TRBV19 with TRBJ2-1; D might be TRBD1 (6 bases). Germline V gives CDR1 LNHDA, CDR2 SQIVND (reference sequence). Trimming took off 6 bases at V and 0 bases at J, with 15 bases between the two ends. There are 16 residues in the CDR3. The CDR3 is CASSFRQVYSYNEQFF. The CDR3 DNA reads as TGTGCCAGTAGCTTTAGACAGGTTTACTCCTACAATGAGCAGTTCTTC.

The V gene is TRBV27, the J gene TRBJ2-7, with 9 positions matching TRBD2. CDR1 and CDR2 (germline): MNHEY, SMNVEV (reference sequence). This CDR3 is built from 14 residues. V lost 4 bases to trimming and J lost 9 bases; unmatched junction nucleotides: 10. The CDR3 protein is CASSSGTSLAGQYF. The CDR3 nucleotides read TGTGCCAGCAGTTCCGGGACTAGCCTAGCGGGGCAGTACTTC.

The chain carries TRBV5-5 and TRBJ2-7, with D maybe TRBD2 (6 bases). The V end was cut by 0 bases, the J end by 2 bases, with 9 bases between. Germline-derived CDR1 and CDR2 are SGHKS and YYEKEE (reference sequence). The CDR3 sequence is 14 residues long. DNA of the CDR3: TGTGCCAGCAGCTTGGCCGGGGAGGCCTACGAGCAGTACTTC. It translates to CASSLAGEAYEQYF.

Only one count was recorded for this clone. The rearrangement uses TRBV4-2 and TRBJ2-1; tentative D call: TRBD2 (6 bases). The germline V and J ends were trimmed by 0 bases and 10 bases, with 7 bases remaining between them. Germline V lookup: CDR1 LGHNA, CDR2 YNFKEQ. This CDR3 contains 12 residues. The CDR3 sequence: CASSQDRGEQFF. CDR3 sequence (DNA): TGTGCCAGCAGCCAAGACCGGGGGGAGCAGTTCTTC.

The V gene is TRBV15, the J gene TRBJ2-5; possible D gene TRBD1, 6 bases. CDR1 is LNHNV, CDR2 YYDKDF, per germline (reference sequence). The V gene lost 5 bases and the J gene lost 2 bases, with 9 bases spanning the gap. The CDR3 runs to 13 residues. CDR3: CATSRTVQETQYF. The DNA for the CDR3 is TGTGCCACCAGCCGGACAGTACAAGAGACCCAGTACTTC.